Following are 17 T cell receptor beta chains from one sample sequenced in a study of blood T cells in healthy people across ages. Next came a second PCR, run for about 7 to 12 cycles, which used a sample-barcoded 5' primer along with a J-beta primer mix. One entry per CDR3 protein, called by TCRdb with MiXCR from the 5' RACE reads. The sample has under 750,000 distinct CDR3 sequences; around 48% are singletons. The sequencing input was blood. These receptors were taken from an elderly man in good health.

This clonotype was detected only a few times. This chain links TRBV4-3 with TRBJ1-2; D unresolved. V was clipped by 5 bases and J by 8 bases, with 27 bases between them. This CDR3 contains 17 residues. Per germline, CDR1 LGHNA and CDR2 YSLEER. The CDR3 sequence is CASSSAVGRGILYGYTF. Here the CDR3 DNA reads TGCGCCAGCAGCTCTGCAGTCGGCAGAGGGATCCTATACGGCTACACCTTC.

The chain is built from TRBV3-1 and TRBJ2-5; TRBD2 aligns across 7 bases. V dropped 1 base and J dropped 2; count of bases not matched to a gene: 7. This CDR3 has 16 residues. Germline V CDR1 and CDR2: LGHDT, YNNKEL (reference sequence). DNA for the CDR3: TGTGCCAGCAGCCAAGTGATAGCGGGCTTTCAAGAGACCCAGTACTTC. This encodes CASSQVIAGFQETQYF.

The chain is built from TRBV9 and TRBJ2-1; D possibly corresponds to TRBD1 (7 bases). The V gene's germline CDR1 is SGDLS and CDR2 YYNGEE. V was clipped by 0 bases and J by 7 bases, with 14 bases between them. This CDR3 comprises 15 residues. DNA of the CDR3: TGTGCCAGCAGCGTAGTCGTGACAGGGAGGAATGAGCAGTTCTTC. It codes for CASSVVVTGRNEQFF.

The CDR3 nucleotides are TGTGCCAGCAGCTACGGGTCGCACTCGGGGACTGAAGCTTTCTTT. It translates to CASSYGSHSGTEAFF. The rearrangement joins TRBV7-9 to TRBJ1-1; D gene unclear. This CDR3 contains 15 residues. V dropped 4 bases and J dropped 5 bases, with 17 bases sitting between them. Germline values: CDR1 SEHNR, CDR2 FQNEAQ (reference sequence).

V gene TRBV4-3 combines with J gene TRBJ1-2, with 8 bases aligning to TRBD1. Losses at the gene ends were 5 bases for V and 4 bases for J; bases not matched to a gene: 3. Germline CDR1 is LGHNA and CDR2 is YSLEER. CDR3 length equals 13 residues. The CDR3 loop is CASSSGGAYGYTF. CDR3 in DNA: TGCGCCAGCAGCTCAGGGGGCGCCTATGGCTACACCTTC.

This clonotype showed up just once. The rearrangement joins TRBV2 to TRBJ1-2; unclear D gene. Germline loops: CDR1 SNHLY, CDR2 FYNNEI. The CDR3 has 13 amino acids. V lost 4 bases and J 0 bases, leaving 6 bases between the germline ends. The CDR3 coding sequence is TGTGCCAGCAGTGCGGCGTCTAACTATGGCTACACCTTC. Protein product: CASSAASNYGYTF.

V gene TRBV7-2 combines with J gene TRBJ2-7; 14 bases fit TRBD2. Looked up from germline, CDR1 is SGHTA and CDR2 is FQGNSA. This CDR3 has 19 residues. V shed 2 bases and J 0 bases; nucleotides not matched to a gene: 9. The CDR3 region is CASSLRLAGGRTLSYEQYF. The CDR3 DNA reads as TGTGCCAGCAGCTTAAGACTAGCGGGGGGGAGAACCCTCTCCTACGAGCAGTACTTC.

V gene TRBV5-1 combines with J gene TRBJ2-7; D perhaps matches TRBD1 (6 bases). Trimming shortened V by 1 base and J by 5 bases, and 10 bases separated the two germline ends. The CDR3 has 13 residues. The germline gives CDR1 SGHRS, CDR2 YFSETQ. In DNA, the CDR3 is TGCGCCAGCAGCTTGCTCCAGGGGAACGAGCAGTACTTC. As protein: CASSLLQGNEQYF.

The chain is built from TRBV7-9 and TRBJ1-4; D remains unclear. The germline gives CDR1 SEHNR, CDR2 FQNEAQ (reference sequence). V lost 5 bases and J 4 bases, leaving 14 bases between the germline ends. CDR3 length equals 15 residues. The DNA of the CDR3 is TGTGCCAGCAGCCTTCCCAAGACGGTTAATGAAAAACTGTTTTTT. This codes for CASSLPKTVNEKLFF.

This clonotype was found a few times. The chain has TRBV6-1 and TRBJ1-5; 9 nucleotides agree with TRBD1. CDR1 and CDR2 from the germline V gene are MNHNS and SASEGT. V was clipped by 5 bases and J by 0 bases; unmatched bases: 17. The CDR3 is 20 amino acids. The CDR3 DNA reads as TGTGCCAGCAGTACGATACCGGCGGACAGGGGCCCCAATAGCAATCAGCCCCAGCATTTT. This sequence encodes CASSTIPADRGPNSNQPQHF.

The V and J genes are TRBV20-1 and TRBJ2-5; 8 positions match TRBD2. The J call is in doubt because the DNA end fits TRBJ2-7 better. CDR1 and CDR2 from the germline V gene are DFQATT and SNEGSKA (reference sequence). The CDR3 is made up of 16 amino acids. As DNA, the CDR3 is TGCAGTGCTAGAGACATGACTAGCGAGGGCCTCTACGAGCAGTACTTC. The encoded protein is CSARDMTSEGLYEQYF.

In this sample, this clonotype turned up a few times. This chain uses TRBV20-1 with TRBJ1-6, with TRBD1 as a possible D gene (6 bases). Trimming took off 6 bases at V and 7 bases at J, with 16 bases between the two ends. Germline values: CDR1 DFQATT, CDR2 SNEGSKA (reference sequence). CDR3 length: 14 residues. The CDR3 DNA reads as TGCAGTGCCTCGATCGGGACACAGAATTCACCCCTCCACTTT. Protein product: CSASIGTQNSPLHF.

This rearrangement joins TRBV20-1 to TRBJ2-7; D uncertain. Deletions cut 3 bases from V and 6 bases from J, with 12 bases between. CDR1 DFQATT and CDR2 SNEGSKA come from the germline V gene (reference sequence). The CDR3 length is 12 residues. The CDR3 coding sequence is TGCAGTGCTAGGGAACCGATGGGCGAGCAGTACTTC. Translating it yields CSAREPMGEQYF.

The rearrangement joins TRBV3-1 to TRBJ1-2; D possibly corresponds to TRBD1 (6 bases). There are 14 residues in the CDR3. CDR1 is LGHDT and CDR2 is YNNKEL in the germline V gene (reference sequence). V shed 0 bases and J shed 7 bases, with 12 bases lying between them. The chain's CDR3 is CASSQDGGRGGYTF. In nucleotides, the CDR3 is TGTGCCAGCAGCCAAGATGGGGGGCGTGGTGGCTACACCTTC.

The chain recombines TRBV20-1 with TRBJ2-6; TRBD2 is a possible D gene (7 bases). CDR1 is DFQATT and CDR2 is SNEGSKA in the germline V gene (reference sequence). The CDR3 is 20 residues long. V was trimmed by 3 bases and J by 1 base, leaving 25 bases between them. The CDR3 reads CSASFPVWVQGLSGANVLTF. In nucleotides, the CDR3 is TGCAGTGCTAGTTTTCCGGTTTGGGTACAGGGACTATCTGGGGCCAACGTCCTGACTTTC.

V gene TRBV6-2 or TRBV6-3 combines with J gene TRBJ2-1; possible D gene TRBD2, 6 bases. The germline CDR1 and CDR2 sequences are MNHEY and SVGEGT. V shed 5 bases and J shed 10 bases, with 21 bases lying between them. The CDR3 spans 15 residues. The CDR3: CASSAPASDPYEQFF. As DNA, the CDR3 is TGTGCCAGCAGTGCCCCGGCTAGCGATCCCTACGAGCAGTTCTTC.

A few counts support this clonotype. This chain connects TRBV30 to TRBJ1-6; TRBD1 agrees at 7 bases. With 0 bases clipped from V and 7 bases from J, the junction kept 0 bases outside the gene matches. The CDR3 is made up of 13 amino acids. Germline-derived CDR1 and CDR2 are GTSNPN and SVGIG (reference sequence). CDR3 in amino acids: CAWSVQGNSPLHF. The DNA for the CDR3 is TGTGCCTGGAGTGTACAGGGGAATTCACCCCTCCACTTT.